What follows are 28 T cell receptor beta chains derived from one specimen sequenced in a study of T cell changes during pregnancy in multiple sclerosis. Generated by immunoSEQ multiplex PCR, the TCRdb table keeps only in-frame clones and is missing some. The sample contains 59,000 or so clones, more than 85% of which appear only once. The material sequenced was peripheral blood, taken in the third trimester of pregnancy. These receptors all come from a female donor in good health, enrolled as a control in a pregnancy study.

The chain couples TRBV28 to TRBJ2-7; tentatively, D is TRBD1 (6 bases). Trimming removed 6 bases at V and 3 bases at J, with 12 bases between. This CDR3 has 13 residues. Per germline, CDR1 MDHEN and CDR2 SYDVKM. This CDR3 is CASSQDSFYEQYF. DNA for the CDR3: TGTGCCAGCAGCCAGGACAGCTTCTACGAGCAGTACTTC.

The J gene is TRBJ2-1, the V gene TRBV9, with 11 bases identical to TRBD2. The CDR3 length is 14 residues. The J segment lost 7 bases and the V segment lost 4 bases, leaving 4 bases of the junction unmatched. The V gene's germline CDR1 is SGDLS and CDR2 YYNGEE. The CDR3 DNA reads as TGTGCCAGCAGCCTACTAGCGGGAGAGAATGAGCAGTTCTTC. Encoded protein: CASSLLAGENEQFF.

This sequence joins TRBV7-8 and TRBJ2-1; a possible D gene is TRBD2 (5 bases). The CDR3 extends over 16 amino acids. The V and J ends lost 1 base and 0 bases respectively, with 10 bases between them. The germline V gene encodes CDR1 SGHVS and CDR2 FQNEAQ. The CDR3 nucleotides are TGTGCCAGCAGCTTAGAACGAGCGGACTCCTACAATGAGCAGTTCTTC. Protein sequence: CASSLERADSYNEQFF.

This sequence joins TRBV5-1 and TRBJ1-2; TRBD1 matches at 10 bases. This CDR3 has 15 amino acids. Germline V gene lookup returns CDR1 SGHRS and CDR2 YFSETQ. V lost 4 bases, J lost 2 bases, and 5 bases stayed unmatched. Here the CDR3 reads CASSRTGQGNYGYTF. CDR3 bases: TGCGCCAGCAGCCGGACGGGACAGGGGAACTATGGCTACACCTTC.

J is TRBJ1-6 and V is TRBV7-2; D unclear. Germline lookup yields CDR1 SGHTA and CDR2 FQGNSA. Trimming stripped 5 bases from V and 3 bases from J, with 11 bases between. This CDR3 is built from 15 residues. The CDR3 DNA reads TGTGCCAGCAGCCTCGACCGGGTCTATAATTCACCCCTCCACTTT. Protein: CASSLDRVYNSPLHF.

As regards this clone: Other DNA variants within this sample encode the same CDR3. The chain is built from TRBV5-1 and TRBJ1-1; possibly TRBD1 for D (5 bases). The germline V gene encodes CDR1 SGHRS and CDR2 YFSETQ. The V gene lost 4 bases and the J gene lost 0 bases, with 13 bases spanning the gap. The CDR3 covers 15 residues. The CDR3 DNA reads TGCGCCAGCAGCCGGGATGGGGGGATGAACACTGAAGCTTTCTTT. Translating it yields CASSRDGGMNTEAFF.

This chain connects TRBV10-3 to TRBJ1-2; tentatively, D is TRBD1 (5 bases). V lost 3 bases and J 8 bases, leaving 13 bases between the germline ends. The CDR3 loop spans 13 amino acids. The germline V gene encodes CDR1 ENHRY and CDR2 SYGVKD. Written as DNA, the CDR3 is TGTGCCATCAGTGATAAGCGGGGCGGGGGCTACACCTTC. It codes for CAISDKRGGGYTF.

This clone has just a few counts. This chain uses TRBV4-3 with TRBJ2-1; 10 bases line up with TRBD1. The ends lost 4 bases at V and 7 bases at J; junction bases unmatched: 7. CDR1 is LGHNA, CDR2 YSLEER, per germline. The CDR3 consists of 15 residues. CDR3 nucleotide sequence: TGCGCCAGCAGCCGCTTGACAGGGGGCGTAAATGAGCAGTTCTTC. Its translation: CASSRLTGGVNEQFF.

This rearrangement joins TRBV27 to TRBJ2-3; D perhaps matches TRBD1 (6 bases). Germline V CDR1 and CDR2: MNHEY, SMNVEV (reference sequence). Trimming removed 5 bases at V and 0 bases at J, with 15 bases between. This CDR3 region has 16 residues. In DNA, the CDR3 is TGTGCCAGCAGTAGGGGGTGGGGCGGAAGCACAGATACGCAGTATTTT. Translating it yields CASSRGWGGSTDTQYF.

This clone is a singleton in its sample. V gene TRBV6-1 combines with J gene TRBJ1-1; maybe TRBD1 (6 bases). The germline V gene has CDR1 MNHNS and CDR2 SASEGT. The CDR3 spans 14 residues. Trimming left V 0 bases short and J 8 bases short, with 13 bases between. Here the CDR3 reads CASSEAGLGTEAFF. Written as DNA, the CDR3 is TGTGCCAGCAGTGAAGCGGGATTAGGGACAGAAGCTTTCTTT.

This chain links TRBV9 with TRBJ2-2; no clear D gene. V lost 1 base to trimming and J lost 2 bases, with 9 bases between them. Germline assignment: CDR1 SGDLS and CDR2 YYNGEE. This CDR3 comprises 15 residues. The CDR3 loop is CASSVRLINTGELFF. The CDR3 DNA sequence: TGTGCCAGCAGCGTAAGACTCATAAACACCGGGGAGCTGTTTTTT.

The V call is TRBV2, the J call TRBJ2-7, with 11 bases aligning to TRBD1. The CDR3 has 13 amino acids. With 7 bases clipped from V and 8 bases from J, the junction kept 7 bases outside the gene matches. CDR1 SNHLY and CDR2 FYNNEI come from the germline V gene. The CDR3: CASKGQGANQQYF. The CDR3 coding sequence is TGTGCCAGCAAAGGACAGGGGGCGAATCAGCAGTACTTC.

This chain links TRBV11-3 with TRBJ1-1; D is ambiguous. With 5 bases removed from V and 1 base from J, the gap between germline ends came to 14 bases. The CDR3 length is 15 residues. The V gene's germline CDR1 is SGHNT and CDR2 YENEEA. The CDR3 here is CASSKGGFENTEAFF. The CDR3 coding sequence is TGTGCCAGCAGCAAAGGAGGGTTCGAGAACACTGAAGCTTTCTTT.

The chain links TRBV5-1 to TRBJ2-7; 12 bases are shared with TRBD1. The germline V gene encodes CDR1 SGHRS and CDR2 YFSETQ. V lost 5 bases to trimming and J lost 5 bases; unmatched junction nucleotides: 5. The CDR3 consists of 14 residues. The CDR3 coding sequence is TGCGCCAGCAGTCCCGGGACAGGGGGCCACGAGCAGTACTTC. It yields the protein CASSPGTGGHEQYF.

This chain joins TRBV6-4 and TRBJ2-1; the D gene is possibly TRBD1 (5 bases). CDR1 is MRHNA and CDR2 is SNTAGT in the germline V gene. V was trimmed by 4 bases and J by 4 bases, leaving 14 bases between them. This CDR3 has 15 amino acids. CDR3 protein: CASSALRGTYNEQFF. CDR3 nucleotide sequence: TGTGCCAGCAGTGCCCTTAGGGGAACTTACAATGAGCAGTTCTTC.

This clone appeared once. The V gene is TRBV10-3, the J gene TRBJ2-2, with D possibly TRBD1 on 5 matching bases. Germline CDR1 reads ENHRY; CDR2 reads SYGVKD. The CDR3 runs 14 residues. Trimming took 4 bases from V and 3 from J, leaving 9 bases between them. The CDR3 nucleotides read TGTGCCATCAGTGGGGGCAGCCACACCGGGGAGCTGTTTTTT. Protein product: CAISGGSHTGELFF.

The CDR3 nucleotides are TGTGCCAGTAGTATCCCTCTCGGGGGACCTCGGAATGAGCAGTTCTTC. This encodes CASSIPLGGPRNEQFF. The V gene is TRBV19, the J gene TRBJ2-1; D is possibly TRBD2 (6 bases). Germline loops: CDR1 LNHDA, CDR2 SQIVND (reference sequence). This CDR3 is 16 amino acids long. V lost 3 bases, J lost 7 bases, and 19 bases lay in between.

This clone was counted once. The V and J genes are TRBV7-9 and TRBJ1-5, with 8 bases lining up with TRBD1. Unmatched junction bases numbered 1, after V lost 4 bases and J lost 2 bases. Germline loops: CDR1 SEHNR, CDR2 FQNEAQ (reference sequence). The CDR3 has 14 residues. The CDR3: CASSSDRGNQPQHF. The CDR3 region has the DNA TGTGCCAGCAGCTCGGACAGGGGCAATCAGCCCCAGCATTTT.

V and J are TRBV9 and TRBJ2-5, with TRBD2 matching over 8 bases. The trim removed 0 bases at V and 5 bases at J, leaving 6 bases unmatched. CDR1 is SGDLS and CDR2 is YYNGEE in the germline V gene. The CDR3 extends over 15 amino acids. CDR3 DNA sequence: TGTGCCAGCAGCGTAGCTGGGGGACTAGGGGAGACCCAGTACTTC. Its protein is CASSVAGGLGETQYF. Variable domain in full (rest from reference TRBV9 and TRBJ2-5): DSGVTQTPKHLITATGQRVTLRCSPRSGDLSVYWYQQSLDQGLQFLIQYYNGEERAKGNILERFSAQQFPDLHSELNLSSLELGDSALYFCASSVAGGLGETQYFGPGTRLLVL.

V is TRBV13 and J is TRBJ1-1; possible D gene TRBD1, 6 bases. This CDR3 has 15 amino acids. The V gene's germline CDR1 is PRHDT and CDR2 FYEKMQ (reference sequence). The V end lost 0 bases, the J end lost 4 bases, and 12 bases lay between the germline ends. The CDR3 loop is CASSLGGAGVTEAFF. In nucleotides, the CDR3 is TGTGCCAGCAGCTTAGGGGGGGCTGGGGTCACTGAAGCTTTCTTT.

The chain carries TRBV30 and TRBJ2-3; 12 bases align to TRBD2. The CDR3 covers 16 residues. The V and J ends lost 4 bases and 6 bases, in that order; junction bases with no gene match: 11. Germline CDR1 reads GTSNPN; CDR2 reads SVGIG (reference sequence). CDR3 sequence: CAWNPEGLAGMDTQYF. The CDR3 DNA is TGTGCCTGGAATCCTGAAGGACTAGCGGGGATGGATACGCAGTATTTT.

The chain combines TRBV7-2 with TRBJ1-2; possibly TRBD1 for D (6 bases). This CDR3 comprises 13 residues. Per the germline V gene, CDR1 is SGHTA and CDR2 is FQGNSA. The germline V and J ends were trimmed by 4 bases and 6 bases, with 12 bases remaining between them. In DNA, the CDR3 is TGTGCCAGCAGCTCCACCCGGGACAATGGCTACACCTTC. Protein sequence: CASSSTRDNGYTF.

The chain is built from TRBV29-1 and TRBJ1-4; D unclear. Trimming shortened V by 6 bases and J by 7 bases, and 18 bases separated the two germline ends. Germline CDR1 is SQVTM and CDR2 is ANQGSEA. The CDR3 length is 14 residues. The CDR3 nucleotides are TGCAGCGTCTCCTCCGGGGAGGGAGCTGAAAAACTGTTTTTT. Encoded protein: CSVSSGEGAEKLFF.

This chain links TRBV6-5 with TRBJ1-5, with D possibly being TRBD1 (5 bases). The CDR3 totals 14 residues. Looked up from germline, CDR1 is MNHEY and CDR2 is SVGAGI. Trimming stripped 6 bases from V and 5 bases from J, with 14 bases between. The CDR3 nucleotides are TGTGCCAGCAGCCCCTTGGGGGGTCATCAGCCCCAGCATTTT. This translates into CASSPLGGHQPQHF.

V and J are TRBV7-3 and TRBJ2-3; TRBD1 aligns across 8 bases. Germline V lookup: CDR1 SGHTA, CDR2 FQGTGA. The junction had 8 bases not matched to a gene; V was cut back by 5 bases and J by 1 base. The CDR3 consists of 16 residues. Here the CDR3 DNA reads TGTGCCAGCAGCCAACAAACAGGGGGACGCACAGATACGCAGTATTTT. This gives the protein CASSQQTGGRTDTQYF.

The chain joins TRBV19 to TRBJ1-2, with 7 bases fitting TRBD1. Germline CDR1 is LNHDA and CDR2 is SQIVND (reference sequence). Trimming cost V 1 base and J 0 bases; bases outside gene matches: 2. There are 15 residues in the CDR3. CDR3 bases: TGTGCCAGTAGTATAGTGGGGACAGCTAACTATGGCTACACCTTC. Protein product: CASSIVGTANYGYTF.

The V and J genes are TRBV5-6 and TRBJ1-1; D is perhaps TRBD1 (5 bases). Germline lookup yields CDR1 SGHDT and CDR2 YYEEEE. The V gene lost 1 base and the J gene lost 3 bases, with 10 bases spanning the gap. The CDR3 has 14 residues. CDR3 DNA sequence: TGTGCCAGCAGCTTGTTACCGGGGGACACTGAAGCTTTCTTT. Protein product: CASSLLPGDTEAFF.

The chain employs TRBV2 and TRBJ2-7; TRBD2 agrees at 8 bases. CDR1 is SNHLY, CDR2 FYNNEI, per germline. The CDR3 is made up of 15 amino acids. Trimming at V came to 7 bases and at J to 0 bases, leaving 8 bases not matched to a gene. CDR3 sequence (DNA): TGTGCCAGCAAGGACCCCGGGACTAGCTCCTACGAGCAGTACTTC. Protein sequence: CASKDPGTSSYEQYF.